A selection of T cell receptor beta chains follows, all from one sample in a study of T-cell memory formation after mild COVID-19. TCRdb redid the calling of the 5' RACE reads with MiXCR, one entry per CDR3 protein. Here the sample spans around 470,000 distinct CDR3 sequences, 20% being singletons. Sequencing was done on a sample of PBMCs or a T cell subset sorted from them (not recorded which). These receptors all stem from an adult woman who had mild COVID-19 (a few samples of this study predate the infection). Cell type and time point are not known. Both conserved end residues are part of each CDR3. The order of the fields is J gene, V gene, clone size, CDR3 length, D gene, CDR3 DNA, CDR3 protein. The D gene is left open where the match is weak. Expanded clones get a size class; other rows say once, few or many, or leave the size out.

J gene: TRBJ2-7
V gene: TRBV7-6
clone size: NA
CDR3 length: 15
D gene: TRBD2
CDR3 DNA: TGTGCCAGCAGCATAGCGGGGGGAACCCCCTACGAGCAGTACTTC
CDR3 protein: CASSIAGGTPYEQYF

J gene: TRBJ2-7
V gene: TRBV29-1
clone size: NA
CDR3 length: 15
D gene: NA
CDR3 DNA: TGCAGCGTTGGGGACACTGGACTACCCTCCTACGAGCAGTACTTC
CDR3 protein: CSVGDTGLPSYEQYF

J gene: TRBJ2-1
V gene: TRBV11-1
clone size: NA
CDR3 length: 13
D gene: TRBD1
CDR3 DNA: TGTGCCAGCAGCCCCGGGACAGCGGTTGAGCAGTTCTTC
CDR3 protein: CASSPGTAVEQFF

J gene: TRBJ2-1
V gene: TRBV4-2
clone size: NA
CDR3 length: 14
D gene: NA
CDR3 DNA: TGTGCCAGCAGCGGTGATGCCACATTTCCGGGGCAGTTCTTC
CDR3 protein: CASSGDATFPGQFF

J gene: TRBJ2-7
V gene: TRBV24-1
clone size: NA
CDR3 length: 13
D gene: NA
CDR3 DNA: TGTGCCATCGCTCGATCGGGAGCCTACGAGCAGTACTTC
CDR3 protein: CAIARSGAYEQYF

J gene: TRBJ2-3
V gene: TRBV10-3
clone size: few
CDR3 length: 16
D gene: TRBD1
CDR3 DNA: TGTGCCATCAGTGATAAGGGGGCGCCCACATTTGGTACGCAGTATTTT
CDR3 protein: CAISDKGAPTFGTQYF

J gene: TRBJ2-7
V gene: TRBV6-1
clone size: few
CDR3 length: 14
D gene: TRBD1
CDR3 DNA: TGTGCCAGCATCCCGGACAGGGCCCCCTACGAGCAGTACTTC
CDR3 protein: CASIPDRAPYEQYF

J gene: TRBJ2-1
V gene: TRBV5-6
clone size: many
CDR3 length: 14
D gene: NA
CDR3 DNA: TGTGCCAGCAAGCCTGGGAGCTCCTACAATGAGCAGTTCTTC
CDR3 protein: CASKPGSSYNEQFF

J gene: TRBJ2-3
V gene: TRBV7-6
clone size: NA
CDR3 length: 16
D gene: NA
CDR3 DNA: TGTGCCAGCAGCCCCTTTGCTGCCGAGAGCACAGATACGCAGTATTTT
CDR3 protein: CASSPFAAESTDTQYF

J gene: TRBJ2-1
V gene: TRBV24-1
clone size: few
CDR3 length: 13
D gene: TRBD2
CDR3 DNA: TGTGCCACCAGTGATACAACTAGCGTCGCGCAGTTCTTC
CDR3 protein: CATSDTTSVAQFF

J gene: TRBJ2-3
V gene: TRBV7-2
clone size: few
CDR3 length: 16
D gene: TRBD2
CDR3 DNA: TGTGCCAGCAGCTCGACTAGCGGGAGATCAGCAGATACGCAGTATTTT
CDR3 protein: CASSSTSGRSADTQYF

J gene: TRBJ1-2
V gene: TRBV2
clone size: NA
CDR3 length: 12
D gene: NA
CDR3 DNA: TGTGCCAGCAGTCGGGAGGGTCACGGCTACACCTTC
CDR3 protein: CASSREGHGYTF

J gene: TRBJ2-6
V gene: TRBV7-8
clone size: few
CDR3 length: 17
D gene: NA
CDR3 DNA: TGTGCCAGCAGCTTAGTCAGGATCCGACCTGGGGCCAACGTCCTGACTTTC
CDR3 protein: CASSLVRIRPGANVLTF

J gene: TRBJ2-3
V gene: TRBV6-1
clone size: NA
CDR3 length: 15
D gene: NA
CDR3 DNA: TGTGCCAGCACGTCCACAGACGATCCTCTTTATACGCAGTATTTT
CDR3 protein: CASTSTDDPLYTQYF

J gene: TRBJ1-2
V gene: TRBV4-1
clone size: NA
CDR3 length: 15
D gene: TRBD1
CDR3 DNA: TGCGCCAGCAGCCCAAGTCCGGGACAGGACTATGGCTACACCTTC
CDR3 protein: CASSPSPGQDYGYTF

J gene: TRBJ2-1
V gene: TRBV12-3/TRBV12-4
clone size: NA
CDR3 length: 15
D gene: TRBD2
CDR3 DNA: TGTGCCAGCAGTTTAATCGGGCTAGCGGACAATGAGCAGTTCTTC
CDR3 protein: CASSLIGLADNEQFF

J gene: TRBJ2-5
V gene: TRBV20-1
clone size: few
CDR3 length: 15
D gene: TRBD1
CDR3 DNA: TGCAGTAACCTGGACGGGACAGGGGACGGGAAGACCCAGTACTTC
CDR3 protein: CSNLDGTGDGKTQYF

J gene: TRBJ2-3
V gene: TRBV7-3
clone size: few
CDR3 length: 15
D gene: TRBD2
CDR3 DNA: TGTGCCAGCAGCTTAGGGGGGGAAGGCCCAGATACGCAGTATTTT
CDR3 protein: CASSLGGEGPDTQYF

J gene: TRBJ2-7
V gene: TRBV9
clone size: few
CDR3 length: 14
D gene: NA
CDR3 DNA: TGTGCCAGCAGCGGTTCGAGCCCAACCTACGAGCAGTACTTC
CDR3 protein: CASSGSSPTYEQYF

J gene: TRBJ2-6
V gene: TRBV29-1
clone size: NA
CDR3 length: 12
D gene: NA
CDR3 DNA: TGCAGCGTCGGGGGTGCGGCCAACGTCCTGACTTTC
CDR3 protein: CSVGGAANVLTF

J gene: TRBJ2-1
V gene: TRBV2
clone size: few
CDR3 length: 15
D gene: TRBD1
CDR3 DNA: TGTGCCAGCAGCCCTCGGACAGGGATACCCAATGAGCAGTTCTTC
CDR3 protein: CASSPRTGIPNEQFF

J gene: TRBJ1-1
V gene: TRBV5-6
clone size: NA
CDR3 length: 15
D gene: TRBD1
CDR3 DNA: TGTGCCAGCAGCTTAGCCGGGACAGGGTCTTCTGAAGCTTTCTTT
CDR3 protein: CASSLAGTGSSEAFF